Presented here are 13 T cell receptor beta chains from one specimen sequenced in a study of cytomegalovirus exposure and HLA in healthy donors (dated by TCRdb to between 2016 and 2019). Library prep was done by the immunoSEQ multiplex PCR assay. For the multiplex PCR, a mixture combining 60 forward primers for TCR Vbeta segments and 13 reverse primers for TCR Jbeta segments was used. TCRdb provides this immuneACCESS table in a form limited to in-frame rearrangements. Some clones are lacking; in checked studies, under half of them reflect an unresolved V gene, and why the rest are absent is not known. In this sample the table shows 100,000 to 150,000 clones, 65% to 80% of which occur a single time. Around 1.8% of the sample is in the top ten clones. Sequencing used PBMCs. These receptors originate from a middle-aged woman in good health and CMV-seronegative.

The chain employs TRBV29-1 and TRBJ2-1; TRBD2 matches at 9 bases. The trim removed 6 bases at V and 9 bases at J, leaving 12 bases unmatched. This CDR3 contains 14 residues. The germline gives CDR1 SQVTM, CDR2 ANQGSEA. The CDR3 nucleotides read TGCAGCGTACCCGCGGGAGGGGGCCGGGGTGAGCAGTTCTTC. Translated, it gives CSVPAGGGRGEQFF.

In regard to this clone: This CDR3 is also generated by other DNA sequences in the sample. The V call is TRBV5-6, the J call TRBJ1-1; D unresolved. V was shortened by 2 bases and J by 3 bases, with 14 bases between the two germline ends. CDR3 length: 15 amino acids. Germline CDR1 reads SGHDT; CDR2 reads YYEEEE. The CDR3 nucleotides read TGTGCCAGCAGCTTAGCTGTCCGGGAGGACACTGAAGCTTTCTTT. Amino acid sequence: CASSLAVREDTEAFF.

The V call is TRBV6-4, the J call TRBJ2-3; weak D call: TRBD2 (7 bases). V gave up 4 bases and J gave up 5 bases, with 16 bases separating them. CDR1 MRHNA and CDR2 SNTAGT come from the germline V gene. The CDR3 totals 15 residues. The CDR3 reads CASSGTGGGLDTQYF. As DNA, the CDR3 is TGTGCCAGCAGTGGGACGGGGGGCGGGCTAGATACGCAGTATTTT.

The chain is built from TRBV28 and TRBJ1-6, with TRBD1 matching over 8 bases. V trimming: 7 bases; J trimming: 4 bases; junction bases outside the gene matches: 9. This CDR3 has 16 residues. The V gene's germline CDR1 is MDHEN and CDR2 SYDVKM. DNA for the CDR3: TGTGCCAGCACCGAACAGGGGGGCTCTTATAATTCACCCCTCCACTTT. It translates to CASTEQGGSYNSPLHF.

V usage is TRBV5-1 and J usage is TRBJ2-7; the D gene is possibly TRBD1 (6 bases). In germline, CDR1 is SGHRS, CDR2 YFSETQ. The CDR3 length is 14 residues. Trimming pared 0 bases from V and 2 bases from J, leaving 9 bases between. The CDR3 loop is CASSLDRVPYEQYF. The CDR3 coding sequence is TGCGCCAGCAGCTTGGACAGGGTCCCCTACGAGCAGTACTTC.

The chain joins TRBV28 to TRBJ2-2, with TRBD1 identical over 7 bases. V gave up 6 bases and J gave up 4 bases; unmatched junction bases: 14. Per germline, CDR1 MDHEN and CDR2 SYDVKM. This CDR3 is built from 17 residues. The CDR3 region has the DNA TGTGCCAGCAGCAATACCGGGACAGCCTCGTTCACCGGGGAGCTGTTTTTT. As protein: CASSNTGTASFTGELFF.

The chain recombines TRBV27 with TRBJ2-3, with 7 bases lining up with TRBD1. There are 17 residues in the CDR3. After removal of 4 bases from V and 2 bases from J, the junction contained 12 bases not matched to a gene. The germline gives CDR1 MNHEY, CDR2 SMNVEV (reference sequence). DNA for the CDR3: TGTGCCAGCAGTTCCTACAACTCGGGACAGTCCACAGATACGCAGTATTTT. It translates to CASSSYNSGQSTDTQYF.

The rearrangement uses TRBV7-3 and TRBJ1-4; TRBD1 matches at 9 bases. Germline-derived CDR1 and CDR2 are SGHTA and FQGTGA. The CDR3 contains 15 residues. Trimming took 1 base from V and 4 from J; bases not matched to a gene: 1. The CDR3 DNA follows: TGTGCCAGCAGCTTAATGGGACAGGGTAATGAAAAACTGTTTTTT. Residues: CASSLMGQGNEKLFF.

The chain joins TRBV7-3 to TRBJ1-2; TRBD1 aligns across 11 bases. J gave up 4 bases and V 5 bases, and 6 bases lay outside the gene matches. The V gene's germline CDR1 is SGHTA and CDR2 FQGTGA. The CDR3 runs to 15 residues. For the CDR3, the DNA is TGTGCCAGCAGCCCTGGGACAGGGGGTGGCTATGGCTACACCTTC. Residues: CASSPGTGGGYGYTF.

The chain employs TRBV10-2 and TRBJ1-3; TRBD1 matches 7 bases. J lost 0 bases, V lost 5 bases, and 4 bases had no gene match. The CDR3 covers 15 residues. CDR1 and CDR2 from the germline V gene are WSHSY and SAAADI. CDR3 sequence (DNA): TGCGCCAGCAGTCAACAGGGGTCCTCTGGAAACACCATATATTTT. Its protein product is CASSQQGSSGNTIYF.

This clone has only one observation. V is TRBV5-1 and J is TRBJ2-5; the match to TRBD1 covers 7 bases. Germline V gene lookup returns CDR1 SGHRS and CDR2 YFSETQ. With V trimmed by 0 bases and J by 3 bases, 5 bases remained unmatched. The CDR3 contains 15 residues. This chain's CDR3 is CASSLGTGTEETQYF. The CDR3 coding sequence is TGCGCCAGCAGCTTGGGGACCGGGACAGAAGAGACCCAGTACTTC. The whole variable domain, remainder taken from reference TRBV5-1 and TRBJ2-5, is KAGVTQTPRYLIKTRGQQVTLSCSPISGHRSVSWYQQTPGQGLQFLFEYFSETQRNKGNFPGRFSGRQFSNSRSEMNVSTLELGDSALYLCASSLGTGTEETQYFGPGTRLLVL.

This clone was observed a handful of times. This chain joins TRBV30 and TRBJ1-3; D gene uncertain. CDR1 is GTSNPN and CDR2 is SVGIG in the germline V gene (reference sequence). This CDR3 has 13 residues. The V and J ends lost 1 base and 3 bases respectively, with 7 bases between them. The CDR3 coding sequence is TGTGCCTGGAGTGCCTCCGGTGGAAACACCATATATTTT. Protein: CAWSASGGNTIYF.

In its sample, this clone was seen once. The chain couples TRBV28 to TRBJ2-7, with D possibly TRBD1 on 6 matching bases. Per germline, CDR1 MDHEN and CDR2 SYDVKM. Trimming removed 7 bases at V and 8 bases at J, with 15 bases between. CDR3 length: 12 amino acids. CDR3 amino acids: CASMRDTGKQYF. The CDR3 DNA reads TGTGCCAGCATGAGGGACACCGGCAAGCAGTACTTC.